This is a list of T cell receptor beta chains from one sample in a study of preoperative IRX-2 immunotherapy in early breast cancer. Sequencing used immunoSEQ multiplex PCR; TCRdb keeps in-frame clones, though not all of them. The sample lists roughly 25,000 clones, 75% to 90% seen once, with about 9.4% in the top ten. Sequenced here: tumor tissue, sampled after IRX-2 immunotherapy. Receptors were obtained from a human donor with breast cancer. The CDR3 runs from the conserved cysteine through the conserved F or W. A D gene is named only where the DNA matches it firmly. Expanded clones are given a class, and other clones once, few, many or no size at all.

TRBJ1-6,NA,TRBV7-2,TRBD1,TGTGCCAGCAGCTTAGGGGCCCGAAACGGACAGGGCTATAATTCACCCCTCCACTTT,CASSLGARNGQGYNSPLHF
TRBJ2-6,NA,TRBV21-1,NA,TGTGCCAGCCGGGACGGTGACTCTGGGGCCAACGTCCTGACTTTC,CASRDGDSGANVLTF
TRBJ2-1,NA,TRBV13,NA,TGTGCCAGCAGCTTAAGACGCCTGGACTCCTTCCCGGGTAATGAGCAGTTCTTC,CASSLRRLDSFPGNEQFF
TRBJ2-7,once,TRBV27,NA,TGTGCCAGCCAGGGGGGAATGAAAGAGCAGTACTTC,CASQGGMKEQYF
TRBJ1-5,NA,TRBV11-2,NA,TGTGCCAGCAGAAGGGGACGGAGGAGCAATCAGCCCCAGCATTTT,CASRRGRRSNQPQHF
TRBJ2-4,NA,TRBV11-2,TRBD2,TGTGCCAGCAGCTATGTGGTAGCGGGAGGGCCGAGGGCCAAAAACATTCAGTACTTC,CASSYVVAGGPRAKNIQYF
TRBJ2-7,NA,TRBV5-1,NA,TGCGCCAGCAGCTTGGAAGGTAGGCCCTACGAGCAGTACTTC,CASSLEGRPYEQYF
TRBJ2-7,NA,TRBV7-6,NA,TGTGCCAGCAGCTTAGGTCCAAACTACGAGCAGTACTTC,CASSLGPNYEQYF
TRBJ2-1,NA,TRBV10-3,NA,TGTGCCATCAGTGAGGAAGGGCCTGGGCTAGGACGCGGGCAGTTCTTC,CAISEEGPGLGRGQFF
TRBJ2-3,NA,TRBV11-2,NA,TGTGCCAGCAGCACGAGGCGGGGGCATACGCAGTATTTT,CASSTRRGHTQYF
TRBJ2-5,NA,TRBV5-6,TRBD1,TGTGCCAGCAGCAAAGCGGACAGGGGCGAGACCCAGTACTTC,CASSKADRGETQYF
TRBJ2-5,NA,TRBV11-2,TRBD1,TGTGCCAGCAGCTTAGATCTTCCCGGGACAGGGTCAGGGGAGACCCAGTACTTC,CASSLDLPGTGSGETQYF
TRBJ1-1,once,TRBV27,NA,TGTGCCAGCAGGCCAGGGAACACTGAAGCTTTCTTT,CASRPGNTEAFF
TRBJ1-2,NA,TRBV7-2,NA,TGTGCCAGCAGCTTTCCGGGGGTTTATAACTATGGCTACACCTTC,CASSFPGVYNYGYTF
TRBJ2-2,NA,TRBV25-1,NA,TGTGCCAGCAGTGATCAGCACACCGGGGAGCTGTTTTTT,CASSDQHTGELFF
TRBJ2-2,NA,TRBV15,NA,TGTGCCACCAGCAGACCCGCAGGGCTTAATACCGGGGAGCTGTTTTTT,CATSRPAGLNTGELFF